This paragraph covers one T cell receptor (beta chain) sequence. This clonotype appeared a few times. Its antigen is currently not known. No base-level quality is on record; no much larger clone is a single base apart. V and J are truncated by 7 bases and 5 bases respectively, leaving an intervening sequence of 20 bases. Taken from cysteine to phenylalanine, the CDR3 has 14 residues. CDR3 DNA only is kept here, 42 bases in frame from base 1. Taken from the germline V gene, the CDR1 and CDR2 loops are SQVTM and ANQGSEA. These data originate in a study of T-cell reconstitution after alpha-beta-depleted transplantation in children (dated by TCRdb to 2015 to 2016). In terms of the full investigation: Using TCR repertoire profiling, the study quantitatively followed how T-cell immune reconstitution unfolded in children after TCRalphabeta/CD19-depleted allogeneic hematopoietic cell transplantation.

Libraries were prepared through PCR. TCRdb shows the sequencer as Illumina HiSeq 2500. TCR libraries were prepared with molecular barcoding, using unique molecular identifiers to normalize TCRbeta repertoire quantification. The public reads were quality trimmed at Q25 with fastp and then assembled into clones with MiXCR by TCRdb, keeping productive beta chains. Every distinct CDR3 protein forms one entry, paired with its most common genes and DNA. The sample includes some 590,000 distinct CDR3 sequences, with roughly a tenth observed a single time. The ten largest make up less than 4.5% of the sample.

In this chain, TRBV29-1 is recombined with TRBJ2-5, with a tentative D gene TRBD1 over 6 matching bases. The receptor was isolated from a human donor who donated a stem cell graft to a child with acute myeloid leukemia. The sequencing here drew on PBMCs from the stem cell graft donor, taken from the stem cell graft. The CDR3 has the sequence CSAVNRAPMETQYF. Here is the DNA: TGCAGCGCAGTAAACAGGGCTCCGATGGAGACCCAGTACTTC. Outside the CDR3, residues come from the reference TRBV29-1 and TRBJ2-5 proteins, so the full variable domain is: SAVISQKPSRDICQRGTSLTIQCQVDSQVTMMFWYRQQPGQSLTLIATANQGSEATYESGFVIDKFPISRPNLTFSTLTVSNMSPEDSSIYLCSAVNRAPMETQYFGPGTRLLVL.